What follows are 4 T cell receptor beta chains derived from one specimen sequenced in a study of tumor-infiltrating lymphocytes in primary liver carcinoma. Taking 20-30 mg of unsorted bulk tissue, the authors co-extracted RNA and DNA. Constant-region priming of 500 to 550 ng total RNA yielded TCR beta cDNA. Libraries covering TCR beta were generated through three nested multiplex PCR rounds (using a slightly modified ARM-PCR). Two initial PCR rounds of around 10 cycles each paired TRBV1-TRBV30 forward primers with a C-beta reverse primer. TCRdb used MiXCR to reprocess the multiplex PCR reads, holding one entry per CDR3 protein. The sample holds about 120,000 distinct CDR3 sequences; 55% to 70% are singletons and the top ten take 8.1%. Sequences were obtained from tumor-adjacent normal liver tissue. These receptors were collected from a woman in her sixties with primary liver carcinoma and hepatitis B virus infection.

Concerning this clonotype itself: Mismatch with germline at one junction end may stem from a read error. The J gene is TRBJ2-5, the V gene TRBV5-4; 15 positions agree with TRBD2. CDR1 and CDR2 from the germline V gene are SGHNT and YYREEE (reference sequence). CDR3 length: 15 amino acids. CDR3 in amino acids: CANSPGLAGGETQYF. The DNA for the CDR3 is TGTGCCAACAGCCCGGGACTAGCGGGGGGAGAGACCCAGTACTTC.

Points on this clonotype: Mismatch with germline at one junction end may stem from a read error. This chain connects TRBV18 to TRBJ2-2, with 8 bases matching TRBD1. Germline-derived CDR1 and CDR2 are KGHSH and LQKENI. This CDR3 is built from 15 residues. The CDR3 loop reads CASSPRQGNTGKLFF. The CDR3 bases are TGTGCCAGCTCACCGCGACAGGGGAACACCGGGAAGCTGTTTTTT.

This clonotype occurred once. Relative to the germline gene, one junction end is altered; a read error may explain this. CDR3 coding DNA: TGTACCAGCGGCCTACAGGGGGCGGGATATGGCTACACCTTC. Translated: CTSGLQGAGYGYTF. The genes are TRBV7-8 and TRBJ1-2; 9 nucleotides agree with TRBD1. Germline values: CDR1 SGHVS, CDR2 FQNEAQ. The CDR3 length is 14 residues.

About this clonotype: The CDR3 ends on some other residue instead of the conserved phenylalanine or tryptophan, so this is likely a read error. V and J are TRBV30 and TRBJ2-7; D possibly corresponds to TRBD1 (6 bases). Looked up from germline, CDR1 is GTSNPN and CDR2 is SVGIG (reference sequence). CDR3 size: 12 residues. V gave up 6 bases and J gave up 6 bases, with 15 bases separating them. As DNA, the CDR3 is TGTGCCTGTAGTCGGGACATGAGCGAGCAGTACTCC. It translates to CACSRDMSEQYS.